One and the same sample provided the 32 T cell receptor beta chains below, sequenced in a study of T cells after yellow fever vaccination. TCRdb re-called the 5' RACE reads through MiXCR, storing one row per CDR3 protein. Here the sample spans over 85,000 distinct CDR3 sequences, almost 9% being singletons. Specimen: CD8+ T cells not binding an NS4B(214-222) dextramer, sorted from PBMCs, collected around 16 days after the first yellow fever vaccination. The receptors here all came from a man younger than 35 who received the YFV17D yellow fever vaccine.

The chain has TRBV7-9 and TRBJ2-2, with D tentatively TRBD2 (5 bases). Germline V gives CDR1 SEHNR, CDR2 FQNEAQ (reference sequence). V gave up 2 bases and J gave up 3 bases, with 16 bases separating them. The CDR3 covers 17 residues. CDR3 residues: CASSLLLGGEHTGELFF. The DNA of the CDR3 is TGTGCCAGCAGCTTACTCCTGGGTGGGGAGCACACCGGGGAGCTGTTTTTT.

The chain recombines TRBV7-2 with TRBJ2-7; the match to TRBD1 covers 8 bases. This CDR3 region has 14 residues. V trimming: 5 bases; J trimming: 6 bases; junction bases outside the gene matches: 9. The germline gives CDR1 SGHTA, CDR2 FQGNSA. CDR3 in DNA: TGTGCCAGCAGCCTCGCGGACAGGGCCCTCGAGCAGTACTTC. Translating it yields CASSLADRALEQYF.

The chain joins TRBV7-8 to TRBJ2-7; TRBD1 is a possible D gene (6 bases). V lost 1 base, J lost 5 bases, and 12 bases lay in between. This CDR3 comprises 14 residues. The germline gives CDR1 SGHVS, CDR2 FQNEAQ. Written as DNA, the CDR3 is TGTGCCAGCAGCTTAGGAGGGGGTGCTCACGAGCAGTACGTC. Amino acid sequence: CASSLGGGAHEQYV.

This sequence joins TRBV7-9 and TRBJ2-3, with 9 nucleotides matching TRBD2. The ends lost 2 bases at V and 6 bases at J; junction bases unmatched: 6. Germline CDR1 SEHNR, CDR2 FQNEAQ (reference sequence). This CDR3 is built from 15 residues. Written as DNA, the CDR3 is TGTGCCAGCAGCTTACGCGGGGGGGGGCCGGATACGCAGTATTTT. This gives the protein CASSLRGGGPDTQYF.

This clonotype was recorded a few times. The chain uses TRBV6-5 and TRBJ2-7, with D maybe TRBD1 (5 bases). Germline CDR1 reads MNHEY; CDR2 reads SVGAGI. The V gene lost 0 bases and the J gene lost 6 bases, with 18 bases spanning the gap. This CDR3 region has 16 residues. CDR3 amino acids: CASSYSTGAYKGEQYV. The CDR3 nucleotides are TGTGCCAGCAGTTACTCTACAGGCGCCTACAAGGGCGAGCAGTACGTC.

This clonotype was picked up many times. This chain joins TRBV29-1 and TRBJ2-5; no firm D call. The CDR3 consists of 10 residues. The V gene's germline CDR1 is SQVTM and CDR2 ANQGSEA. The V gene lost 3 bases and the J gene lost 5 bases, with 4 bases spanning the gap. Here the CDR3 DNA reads TGCAGCGTTGAGAGGGAGACCCAGTACTTC. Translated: CSVERETQYF.

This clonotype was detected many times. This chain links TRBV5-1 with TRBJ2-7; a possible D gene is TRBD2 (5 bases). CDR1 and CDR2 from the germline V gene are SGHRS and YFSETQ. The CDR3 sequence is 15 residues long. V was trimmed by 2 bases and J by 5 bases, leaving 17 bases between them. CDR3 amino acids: CASSFIGGFTDEQYF. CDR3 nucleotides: TGCGCCAGCAGCTTTATAGGAGGTTTTACGGACGAGCAGTACTTC.

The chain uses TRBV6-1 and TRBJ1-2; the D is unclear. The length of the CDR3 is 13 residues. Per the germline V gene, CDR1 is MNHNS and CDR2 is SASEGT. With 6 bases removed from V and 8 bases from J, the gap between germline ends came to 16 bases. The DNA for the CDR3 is TGTGCCAGCAGCCCAGGCCGGGGATTAGGCTACACCTTC. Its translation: CASSPGRGLGYTF.

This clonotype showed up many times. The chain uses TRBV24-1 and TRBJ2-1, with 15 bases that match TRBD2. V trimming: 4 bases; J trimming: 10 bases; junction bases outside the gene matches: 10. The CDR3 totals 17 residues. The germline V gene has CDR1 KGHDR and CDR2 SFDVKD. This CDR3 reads CATSEGLAGGLTSEQFF. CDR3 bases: TGTGCCACCAGTGAGGGACTAGCGGGGGGCCTTACGAGCGAGCAGTTCTTC.

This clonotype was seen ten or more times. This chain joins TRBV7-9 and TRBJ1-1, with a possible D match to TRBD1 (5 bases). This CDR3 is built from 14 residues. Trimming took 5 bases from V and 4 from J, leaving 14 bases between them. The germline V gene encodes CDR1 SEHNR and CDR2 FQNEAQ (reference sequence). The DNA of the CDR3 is TGTGCCAGCAGCCCACCGGCTGGGGGCACTGAAGCTTTCTTT. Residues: CASSPPAGGTEAFF.

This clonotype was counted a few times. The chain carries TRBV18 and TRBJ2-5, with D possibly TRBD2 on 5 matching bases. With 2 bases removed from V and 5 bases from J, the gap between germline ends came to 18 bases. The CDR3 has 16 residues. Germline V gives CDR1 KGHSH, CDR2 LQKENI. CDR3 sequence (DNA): TGTGCCAGCTCACCAAACTTCGGGTCCCCGGGGGAGACCCAGTACTTC. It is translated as CASSPNFGSPGETQYF.

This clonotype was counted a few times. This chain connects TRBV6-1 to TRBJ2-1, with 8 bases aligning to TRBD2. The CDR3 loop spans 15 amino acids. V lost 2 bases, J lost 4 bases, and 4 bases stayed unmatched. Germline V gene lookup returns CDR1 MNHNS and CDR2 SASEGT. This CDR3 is CASSENSGGYNEQFF. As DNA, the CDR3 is TGTGCCAGCAGTGAAAACAGCGGGGGATACAATGAGCAGTTCTTC.

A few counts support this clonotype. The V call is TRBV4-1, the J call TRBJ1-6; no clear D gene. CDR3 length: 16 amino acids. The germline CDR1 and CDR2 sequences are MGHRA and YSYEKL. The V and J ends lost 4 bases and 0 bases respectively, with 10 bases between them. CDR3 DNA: TGCGCCAGCAGCCCGAGTGCAGGCTCCTATAATTCACCCCTCCACTTT. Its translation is CASSPSAGSYNSPLHF.

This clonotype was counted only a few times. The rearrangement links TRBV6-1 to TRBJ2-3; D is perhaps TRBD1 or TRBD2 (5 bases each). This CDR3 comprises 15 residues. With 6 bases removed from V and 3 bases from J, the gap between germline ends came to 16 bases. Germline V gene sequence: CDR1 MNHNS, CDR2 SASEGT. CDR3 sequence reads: CASRRAPWGTDTQYF. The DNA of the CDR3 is TGTGCCAGCAGGCGGGCCCCCTGGGGGACAGATACGCAGTATTTT.

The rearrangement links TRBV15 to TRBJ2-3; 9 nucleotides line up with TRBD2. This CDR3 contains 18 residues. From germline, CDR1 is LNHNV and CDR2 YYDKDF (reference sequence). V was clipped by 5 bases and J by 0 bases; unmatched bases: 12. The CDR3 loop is CATSHTKHSGGSTDTQYF. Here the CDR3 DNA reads TGTGCCACCAGCCATACGAAACATAGCGGGGGTAGCACAGATACGCAGTATTTT.

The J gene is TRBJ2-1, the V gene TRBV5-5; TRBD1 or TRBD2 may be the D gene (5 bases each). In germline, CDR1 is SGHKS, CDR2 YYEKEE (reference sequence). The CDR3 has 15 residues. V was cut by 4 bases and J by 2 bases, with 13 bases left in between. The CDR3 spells CASSTEGTPYNEQFF. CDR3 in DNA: TGTGCCAGCAGCACTGAAGGGACCCCCTACAATGAGCAGTTCTTC.

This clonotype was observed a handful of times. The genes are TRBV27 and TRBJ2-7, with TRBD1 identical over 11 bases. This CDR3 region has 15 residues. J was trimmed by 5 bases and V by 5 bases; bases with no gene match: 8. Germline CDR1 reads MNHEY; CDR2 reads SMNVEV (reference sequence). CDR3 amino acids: CASSPWTGGLNEQYF. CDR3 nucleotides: TGTGCCAGCAGTCCCTGGACAGGGGGCCTGAACGAGCAGTACTTC.

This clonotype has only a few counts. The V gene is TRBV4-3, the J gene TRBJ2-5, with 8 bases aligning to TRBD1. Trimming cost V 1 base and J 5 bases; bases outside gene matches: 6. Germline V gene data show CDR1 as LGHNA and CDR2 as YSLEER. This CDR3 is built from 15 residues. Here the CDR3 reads CASSQVLAGGETQYF. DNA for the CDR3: TGCGCCAGCAGCCAAGTTCTCGCAGGGGGCGAGACCCAGTACTTC.

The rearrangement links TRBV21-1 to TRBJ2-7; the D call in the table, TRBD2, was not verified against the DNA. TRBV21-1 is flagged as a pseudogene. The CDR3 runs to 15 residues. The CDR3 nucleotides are TGTGCCAGCAGCAAAGGGGAGCAGCGGGCCTACGAGCAGTACGTC. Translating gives CASSKGEQRAYEQYV.

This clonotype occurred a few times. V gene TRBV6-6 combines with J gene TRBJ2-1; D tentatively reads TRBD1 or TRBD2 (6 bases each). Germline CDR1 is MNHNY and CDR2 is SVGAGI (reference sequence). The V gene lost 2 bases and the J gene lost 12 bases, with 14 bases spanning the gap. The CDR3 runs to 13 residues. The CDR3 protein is CASSYGGPSAQFF. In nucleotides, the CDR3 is TGTGCCAGCAGTTACGGGGGGCCAAGTGCGCAGTTCTTC.

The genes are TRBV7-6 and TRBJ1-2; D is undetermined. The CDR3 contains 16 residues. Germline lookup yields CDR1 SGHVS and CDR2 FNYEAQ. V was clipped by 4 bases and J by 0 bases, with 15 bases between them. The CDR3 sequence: CASSYSPERTNYGYTF. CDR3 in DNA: TGTGCCAGCAGCTATAGCCCCGAACGGACTAACTATGGCTACACCTTC.

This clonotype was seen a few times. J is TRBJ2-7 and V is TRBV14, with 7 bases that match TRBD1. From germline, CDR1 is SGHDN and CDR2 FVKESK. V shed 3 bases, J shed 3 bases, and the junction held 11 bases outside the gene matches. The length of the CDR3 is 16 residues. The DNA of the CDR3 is TGTGCCAGCAGCCAGCGGGCCAACAGGGGAATCTACGAGCAGTACTTC. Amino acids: CASSQRANRGIYEQYF.

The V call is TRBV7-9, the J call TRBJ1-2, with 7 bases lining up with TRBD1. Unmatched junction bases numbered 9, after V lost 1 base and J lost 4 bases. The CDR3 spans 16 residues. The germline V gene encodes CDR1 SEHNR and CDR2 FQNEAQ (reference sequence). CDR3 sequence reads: CASSLVRDRAIYGYTF. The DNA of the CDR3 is TGTGCCAGCAGCTTAGTTCGGGACAGAGCGATCTATGGCTACACCTTC.

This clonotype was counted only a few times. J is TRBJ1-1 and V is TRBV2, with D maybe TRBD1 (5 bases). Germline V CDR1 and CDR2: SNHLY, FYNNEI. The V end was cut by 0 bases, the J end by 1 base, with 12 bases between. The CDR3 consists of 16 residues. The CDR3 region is CASSEAAGTANTEAFF. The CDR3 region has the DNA TGTGCCAGCAGTGAAGCGGCCGGGACGGCGAACACTGAAGCTTTCTTT. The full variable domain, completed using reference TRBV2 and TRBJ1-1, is EPEVTQTPSHQVTQMGQEVILRCVPISNHLYFYWYRQILGQKVEFLVSFYNNEISEKSEIFDDQFSVERPDGSNFTLKIRSTKLEDSAMYFCASSEAAGTANTEAFFGQGTRLTVV.

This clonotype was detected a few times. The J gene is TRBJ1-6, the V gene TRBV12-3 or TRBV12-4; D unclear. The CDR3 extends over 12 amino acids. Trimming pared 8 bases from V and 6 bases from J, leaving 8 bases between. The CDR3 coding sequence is TGTGCCAGCTCTGGGATTAATTCACCCCTCCACTTT. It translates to CASSGINSPLHF.

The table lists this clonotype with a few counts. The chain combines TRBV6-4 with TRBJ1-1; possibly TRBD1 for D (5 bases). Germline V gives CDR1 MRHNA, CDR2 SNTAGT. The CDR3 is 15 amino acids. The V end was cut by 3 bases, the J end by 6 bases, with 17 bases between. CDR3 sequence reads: CASSEFAGLVAEAFF. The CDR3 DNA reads TGTGCCAGCAGTGAATTCGCAGGGTTGGTCGCTGAAGCTTTCTTT.

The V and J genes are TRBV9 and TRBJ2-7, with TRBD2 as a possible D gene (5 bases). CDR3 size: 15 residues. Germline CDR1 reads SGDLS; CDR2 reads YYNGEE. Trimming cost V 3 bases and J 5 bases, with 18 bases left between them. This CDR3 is CASSADTRAVHEQYF. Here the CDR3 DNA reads TGTGCCAGCAGCGCCGACACTAGGGCGGTCCACGAGCAGTACTTC. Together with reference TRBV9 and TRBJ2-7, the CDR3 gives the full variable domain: DSGVTQTPKHLITATGQRVTLRCSPRSGDLSVYWYQQSLDQGLQFLIQYYNGEERAKGNILERFSAQQFPDLHSELNLSSLELGDSALYFCASSADTRAVHEQYFGPGTRLTVT.

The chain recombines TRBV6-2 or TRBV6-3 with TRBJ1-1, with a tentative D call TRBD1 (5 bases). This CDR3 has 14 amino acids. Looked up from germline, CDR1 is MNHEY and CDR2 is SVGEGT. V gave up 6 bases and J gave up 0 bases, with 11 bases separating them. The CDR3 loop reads CASRQGVMNTEAFF. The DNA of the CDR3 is TGTGCCAGCAGGCAGGGTGTCATGAACACTGAAGCTTTCTTT.

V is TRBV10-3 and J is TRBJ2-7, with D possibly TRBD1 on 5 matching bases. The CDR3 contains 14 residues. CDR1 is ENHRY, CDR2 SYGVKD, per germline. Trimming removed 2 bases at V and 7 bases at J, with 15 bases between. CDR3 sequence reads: CAISERGSGREQYV. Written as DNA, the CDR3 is TGTGCCATCAGTGAGAGGGGATCCGGTCGGGAGCAGTACGTC.

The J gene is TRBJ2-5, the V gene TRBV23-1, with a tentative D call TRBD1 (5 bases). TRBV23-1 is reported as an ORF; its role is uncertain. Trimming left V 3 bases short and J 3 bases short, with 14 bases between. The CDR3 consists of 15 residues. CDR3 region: CASSQAGLTKETQYF. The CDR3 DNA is TGCGCCAGCAGTCAGGCAGGGCTTACTAAAGAGACCCAGTACTTC.

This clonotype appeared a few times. The CDR3 is CASSLVGQGDYTEAFF. The CDR3 DNA reads TGTGCCAGCAGCTTGGTGGGGCAGGGGGATTACACTGAAGCTTTCTTT. The V call is TRBV5-6, the J call TRBJ1-1; 7 positions match TRBD1. Germline-derived CDR1 and CDR2 are SGHDT and YYEEEE. This CDR3 has 16 amino acids. V shed 0 bases and J 3 bases; nucleotides not matched to a gene: 8.

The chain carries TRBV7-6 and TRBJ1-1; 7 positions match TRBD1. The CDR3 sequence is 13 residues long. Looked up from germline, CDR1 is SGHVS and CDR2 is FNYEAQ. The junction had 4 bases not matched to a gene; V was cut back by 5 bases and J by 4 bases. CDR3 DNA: TGTGCCAGCAGCGCCCCAGGGGGCACTGAAGCTTTCTTT. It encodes CASSAPGGTEAFF.